Included here is one T cell receptor (beta chain) sequence, with context. PCR used 60 Vbeta primers and 13 Jbeta primers. TCRdb's copy holds only in-frame clones and misses some; the assay was immunoSEQ multiplex PCR. The sample has roughly 180,000 clones; around three quarters are singletons. The sample is drawn from a study of cytomegalovirus exposure and HLA in healthy donors. CDR1 and CDR2 (germline): SGHRS, YFSETQ. The CDR3 extends over 14 amino acids. V was shortened by 0 bases and J by 4 bases, with 7 bases between the two germline ends. This sequence joins TRBV5-1 and TRBJ2-2; possibly TRBD1 for D (6 bases). The receptor's source is a woman aged 25 to 45 in good health and CMV-seronegative. The specimen was PBMCs. The CDR3 DNA follows: TGCGCCAGCAGCTTGGAAGGGGGCACCGGGGAGCTGTTTTTT. Its protein product is CASSLEGGTGELFF.